This passage covers 3 T cell receptor beta chains from one sample sequenced in a study of CD8+CD57+ T cells in acquired aplastic anemia (dated by TCRdb to the late 2010s). Flow cytometry had shown CD8+CD57+ cell expansion in the patients selected for sequencing. This sample was sequenced with an Illumina HiSeq 2000. TCR beta VDJ combination and CDR3 sequence profiling used genomic DNA as the template. In TCRdb, the public reads were trimmed at Q25 with fastp and aligned with MiXCR, with productive beta chains retained. Rows are combined by CDR3 protein, so each entry shows the most common genes and DNA. The sample table shows approximately 130,000 distinct CDR3 sequences, and 45% to 60% are seen once. The ten most abundant clones make up about 31% of the sample. Sequenced input: sorted CD4+, CD8+, or CD8+CD57+ T cells (not recorded which) from PBMCs. Source of these receptors: a human donor with aplastic anemia.

In its sample, this clonotype was seen many times. This chain connects TRBV2 to TRBJ2-1; 9 bases align to TRBD2. Trimming removed 8 bases from V and 3 bases from J; junction bases left unmatched: 8. This CDR3 comprises 15 residues. Per the germline V gene, CDR1 is SNHLY and CDR2 is FYNNEI. In DNA, the CDR3 is TGTGCCAGCCAAAAACTAGCGGGCCACTACAATGAGCAGTTCTTC. This encodes CASQKLAGHYNEQFF. Drawing the rest from reference TRBV2 and TRBJ2-1, the complete variable domain is EPEVTQTPSHQVTQMGQEVILRCVPISNHLYFYWYRQILGQKVEFLVSFYNNEISEKSEIFDDQFSVERPDGSNFTLKIRSTKLEDSAMYFCASQKLAGHYNEQFFGPGTRLTVL.

This clonotype has only one observation. This sequence joins TRBV24-1 and TRBJ1-4; no firm D call. The germline V and J ends were trimmed by 7 bases and 0 bases, with 17 bases remaining between them. There are 17 residues in the CDR3. Germline V gene lookup returns CDR1 KGHDR and CDR2 SFDVKD. CDR3: CATRGREQIATNEKLFF. In DNA form, the CDR3 reads TGTGCCACCAGGGGGAGGGAACAAATTGCAACTAATGAAAAACTGTTTTTT.

The V gene is TRBV5-1, the J gene TRBJ2-5, with D perhaps assigned TRBD1 or TRBD2 (6 bases each). Between the trimmed V and J ends, which lost 4 bases and 5 bases, there was a span of 15 bases. Germline-derived CDR1 and CDR2 are SGHRS and YFSETQ. CDR3 length equals 14 residues. The CDR3 sequence is CASSTGRTEETQYF. The CDR3 bases are TGCGCCAGCAGCACAGGGAGGACGGAGGAGACCCAGTACTTC.